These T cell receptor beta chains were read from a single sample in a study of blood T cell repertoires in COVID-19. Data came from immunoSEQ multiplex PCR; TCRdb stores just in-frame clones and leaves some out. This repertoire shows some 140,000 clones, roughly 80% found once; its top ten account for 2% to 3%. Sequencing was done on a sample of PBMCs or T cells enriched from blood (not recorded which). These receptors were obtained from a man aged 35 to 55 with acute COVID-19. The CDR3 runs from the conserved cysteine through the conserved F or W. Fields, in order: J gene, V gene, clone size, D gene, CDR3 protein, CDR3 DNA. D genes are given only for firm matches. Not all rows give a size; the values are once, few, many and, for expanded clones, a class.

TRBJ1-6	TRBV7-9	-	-	CATEKQDSRNSPLHF	TGTGCCACGGAAAAACAGGATAGCCGCAATTCACCCCTCCACTTT
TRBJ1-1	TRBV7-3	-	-	CASSTDSYTEAFF	TGTGCCAGCAGCACGGACAGCTACACTGAAGCTTTCTTT
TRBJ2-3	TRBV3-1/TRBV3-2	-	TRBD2	CASSSAGNTQYF	TGTGCCAGCAGCTCAGCGGGGAATACGCAGTATTTT
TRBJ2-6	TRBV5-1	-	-	CASSLDSSGANVLTF	TGCGCCAGCAGCTTGGATAGCTCTGGGGCCAACGTCCTGACTTTC
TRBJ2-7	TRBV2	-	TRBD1	CASNRDRRYEQYF	TGTGCCAGCAACCGGGACAGGAGATACGAGCAGTACTTC
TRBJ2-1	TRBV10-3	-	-	CAISSSLGESYNEQFF	TGTGCCATCAGTTCGTCACTTGGAGAGTCCTACAATGAGCAGTTCTTC
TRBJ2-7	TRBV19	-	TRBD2	CASSISGGTYEQYF	TGTGCCAGTAGTATAAGCGGGGGGACCTACGAGCAGTACTTC
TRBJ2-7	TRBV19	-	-	CASSPLEETYEQYF	TGTGCCAGTAGTCCCCTGGAGGAAACCTACGAGCAGTACTTC
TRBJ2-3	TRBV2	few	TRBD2	CASTKRTSGTDTQYF	TGTGCCAGCACCAAGAGGACTAGCGGCACAGATACGCAGTATTTT
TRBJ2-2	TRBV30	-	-	CAWSQGTNTGELFF	TGTGCCTGGTCTCAGGGAACTAACACCGGGGAGCTGTTTTTT
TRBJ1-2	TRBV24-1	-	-	CATSDQYGYTF	TGTGCCACCAGTGACCAGTATGGCTACACCTTC
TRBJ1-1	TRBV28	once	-	CATDPGEAFF	TGTGCCACCGACCCGGGGGAAGCTTTCTTT
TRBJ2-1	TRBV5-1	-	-	CASSWGGPSSYNEQFF	TGCGCCAGCAGCTGGGGAGGCCCTAGCTCCTACAATGAGCAGTTCTTC
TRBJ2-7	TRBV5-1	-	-	CASSMSEYEQYF	TGCGCCAGCAGCATGTCCGAGTACGAGCAGTACTTC